The present TCR beta chain was sequenced within a study of cytomegalovirus exposure and HLA in healthy donors. The PCR contained 60 Vbeta and 13 Jbeta primers. TCRdb keeps only in-frame clones here, not all; method: immunoSEQ multiplex PCR. Of more than 65,000 clones in the sample, roughly 80% are singletons; the top ten hold about 6.2%. What was sequenced was PBMCs. This TCR derives from a woman between 45 and 65 years old in good health and CMV-seropositive.

This CDR3 is CASSRVVQGGNTIYF. CDR3 nucleotides: TGTGCCAGCAGCCGGGTGGTACAGGGGGGAAACACCATATATTTT. The chain uses TRBV5-6 and TRBJ1-3, with 7 bases aligning to TRBD1. J was trimmed by 4 bases and V by 4 bases; bases with no gene match: 8. Germline V CDR1 and CDR2: SGHDT, YYEEEE. This CDR3 comprises 15 residues.